The 8 T cell receptor beta chains reported below all come from one sample, sequenced in a study of Ad26.COV2.S vaccination and SARS-CoV-2 variants. Produced via immunoSEQ multiplex PCR; TCRdb's table is partial and in-frame only. This sample has around 340,000 clones; around 90% occur once, and the top ten carry around 6.6%. Treatment indicated: some 20 received Ad26.COV2.S at low or high dose, single or two shots; about 5 received placebo; per-sample allocation not given. Samples came from day 63 after the first vaccine or placebo injection. The sequencing used peripheral blood, collected in a trial of Ad26.COV2.S vaccine versus placebo. These receptors all come from a person between 18 and 59 years old who received the Ad26.COV2.S COVID-19 vaccine or a placebo.

The chain recombines TRBV9 with TRBJ2-7, with D perhaps matching TRBD2 (5 bases). With 6 bases removed from V and 2 bases from J, the gap between germline ends came to 21 bases. Germline CDR1 SGDLS, CDR2 YYNGEE. CDR3 length: 16 residues. In nucleotides, the CDR3 is TGTGCCAGCATAGAACGGGAACAGAACTTCACCTACGAGCAGTACTTC. Its translation: CASIEREQNFTYEQYF.

This chain connects TRBV6-2 or TRBV6-3 to TRBJ2-5; D not certain. This CDR3 is 11 amino acids long. The germline V gene has CDR1 MNHEY and CDR2 SVGEGT. Trimming removed 5 bases at V and 3 bases at J, with 4 bases between. The CDR3 DNA follows: TGTGCCAGCAGTATAGAAGAGACCCAGTACTTC. It codes for CASSIEETQYF.

The V call is TRBV10-1, the J call TRBJ1-2, with a possible D match to TRBD1 (5 bases). The V end was cut by 3 bases, the J end by 12 bases, with 20 bases between. This CDR3 has 14 residues. Germline V gene lookup returns CDR1 WNHNN and CDR2 SYGVQD (reference sequence). The CDR3 nucleotides are TGCGCCAGCAGTGAACGTGAGGGGTCGTTCGAAGACACCTTC. Translation gives CASSEREGSFEDTF.

The chain is built from TRBV7-6 and TRBJ2-2; 8 bases line up with TRBD2. This CDR3 is 15 amino acids long. Trimming cost V 4 bases and J 0 bases; bases outside gene matches: 1. Germline CDR1 and CDR2: SGHVS and FNYEAQ. The CDR3 DNA sequence: TGTGCCAGCAGCTCCGGGGGGGCGAACACCGGGGAGCTGTTTTTT. It is translated as CASSSGGANTGELFF. The variable domain in full, completed from reference TRBV7-6 and TRBJ2-2, reads GAGVSQSPRYKVTKRGQDVALRCDPISGHVSLYWYRQALGQGPEFLTYFNYEAQQDKSGLPNDRFSAERPEGSISTLTIQRTEQRDSAMYRCASSSGGANTGELFFGEGSRLTVL.

V and J are TRBV6-6 and TRBJ1-6; D unresolved. V was shortened by 0 bases and J by 7 bases, with 10 bases between the two germline ends. This CDR3 has 15 residues. The germline V gene encodes CDR1 MNHNY and CDR2 SVGAGI (reference sequence). CDR3 DNA: TGTGCCAGCAGTTACTCGGTGGACCGGAATTCACCCCTCCACTTT. Its protein product is CASSYSVDRNSPLHF.

About this clone itself: The sample has other DNA sequences that encode this CDR3 too. The chain carries TRBV19 and TRBJ1-5, with D possibly matching TRBD1 (5 bases). Germline values: CDR1 LNHDA, CDR2 SQIVND (reference sequence). V lost 3 bases and J lost 2, with 8 bases in between. The CDR3 has 14 residues. The CDR3 reads CASSIQGGNQPQHF. CDR3 coding DNA: TGTGCCAGTAGTATTCAGGGAGGCAATCAGCCCCAGCATTTT.

The genes are TRBV6-6 and TRBJ2-7; 7 bases match TRBD1. This CDR3 is built from 13 residues. The germline V gene has CDR1 MNHNY and CDR2 SVGAGI (reference sequence). After removal of 2 bases from V and 6 bases from J, the junction contained 4 bases not matched to a gene. DNA of the CDR3: TGTGCCAGCAGTTACAGGGGGCAAGGCGAGCAGTACTTC. It is translated as CASSYRGQGEQYF.

This clone was picked up a small number of times. This CDR3 is CASRPGEGLSNQPQHF. Here the CDR3 DNA reads TGTGCCAGCAGGCCCGGGGAGGGCCTAAGCAATCAGCCCCAGCATTTT. V and J are TRBV2 and TRBJ1-5; D gene ambiguous. The germline gives CDR1 SNHLY, CDR2 FYNNEI. The CDR3 runs 16 residues. Trimming took 6 bases from V and 1 from J, leaving 16 bases between them. The variable domain in full, with the rest retrieved from reference TRBV2 and TRBJ1-5, is EPEVTQTPSHQVTQMGQEVILRCVPISNHLYFYWYRQILGQKVEFLVSFYNNEISEKSEIFDDQFSVERPDGSNFTLKIRSTKLEDSAMYFCASRPGEGLSNQPQHFGDGTRLSIL.